The entry below gives a single TCR beta chain sequence along with its context. The sample comes from a study of T-cell reconstitution after alpha-beta-depleted transplantation in children. Germline CDR1 SGHRS, CDR2 YFSETQ. The CDR3 loop spans 14 amino acids. The V and J ends lost 3 bases and 7 bases, in that order; junction bases with no gene match: 3. Unique molecular identifiers tagged the TCRbeta library. TCRdb itself ran the PCR reads through MiXCR, one entry per CDR3 protein. The data contain nearly 550,000 distinct CDR3 sequences, approximately 20% of them seen just once; the ten biggest clones take up approximately 3%.

This chain uses TRBV5-1 with TRBJ2-1; TRBD2 matches 11 bases. The TCR originated in a human donor who donated a stem cell graft to a child with acute lymphoblastic leukemia. The source material was PBMCs from the stem cell graft donor, sampled from the stem cell graft. CDR3 amino acids: CASSSGLAVNEQFF. CDR3 bases: TGCGCCAGCAGCTCGGGACTAGCGGTTAATGAGCAGTTCTTC.